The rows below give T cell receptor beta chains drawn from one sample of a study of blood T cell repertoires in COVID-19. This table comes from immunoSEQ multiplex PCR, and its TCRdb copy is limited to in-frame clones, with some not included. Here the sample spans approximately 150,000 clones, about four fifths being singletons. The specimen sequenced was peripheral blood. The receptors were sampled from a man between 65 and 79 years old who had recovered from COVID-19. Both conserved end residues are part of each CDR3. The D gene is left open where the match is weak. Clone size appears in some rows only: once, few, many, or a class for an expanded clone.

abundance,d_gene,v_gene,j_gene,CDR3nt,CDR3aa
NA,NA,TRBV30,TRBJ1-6,TGTGCCTGGAGTACAGGCCCTAGGGGCGGTAATTCACCCCTCCACTTT,CAWSTGPRGGNSPLHF
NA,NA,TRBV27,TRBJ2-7,TGTGCCAGCAGTGCGACAGTAACCTACGAGCAGTACTTC,CASSATVTYEQYF
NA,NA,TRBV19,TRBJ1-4,TGTGCCAGTAGTAGTTCCGGGGGTAATGAAAAACTGTTTTTT,CASSSSGGNEKLFF
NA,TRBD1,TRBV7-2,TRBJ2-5,TGTGCCAGCAGCTTAGCTAAACAGGGGGGCGAGACCCAGTACTTC,CASSLAKQGGETQYF
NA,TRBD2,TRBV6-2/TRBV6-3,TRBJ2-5,TGTGCCAGCAGTTACCTAGCGGGACCGTCCAAATTCGAAGAGACCCAGTACTTC,CASSYLAGPSKFEETQYF
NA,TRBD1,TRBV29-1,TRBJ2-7,TGCAGCGTTGATGGGGACAGGGGCCCGACCTACGAGCAGTACTTC,CSVDGDRGPTYEQYF
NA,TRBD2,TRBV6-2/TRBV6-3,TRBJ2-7,TGTGCCAGCAGTTACAGCGGGACTAGCGGGAGGTGGGAGCAGTACTTC,CASSYSGTSGRWEQYF
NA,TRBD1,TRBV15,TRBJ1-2,TGTGCCACCAGCAAGGACAGGTTAATCAACTATGGCTACACCTTC,CATSKDRLINYGYTF
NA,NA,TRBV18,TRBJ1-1,TGTGCCAGCTCACCGCGGGCAGGGGACGCTGGGGGCACTGAAGCTTTCTTT,CASSPRAGDAGGTEAFF
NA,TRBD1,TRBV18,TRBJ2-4,TGTGCCAGCGAGACAGGGGATCGGAAAAACATTCAGTACTTC,CASETGDRKNIQYF
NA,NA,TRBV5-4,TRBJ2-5,TGTGCCAGCAGCAACCCCCGGGACAACAAAAAAGAGACCCAGTACTTC,CASSNPRDNKKETQYF
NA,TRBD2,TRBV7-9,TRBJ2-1,TGTGCCAGCAGCCCGACACAGACTAGCGGGAGGAATGAGCAGTTCTTC,CASSPTQTSGRNEQFF
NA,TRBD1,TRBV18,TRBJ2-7,TGTGCCAGCTCCCGATCGACAGGGCTCTACGAGCAGTACTTC,CASSRSTGLYEQYF
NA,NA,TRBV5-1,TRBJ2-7,TGCGCCAGCAGCCCGACAGGAGGCTACGAGCAGTACTTC,CASSPTGGYEQYF
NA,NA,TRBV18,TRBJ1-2,TGTGCCAGCTCACCACCGAACGGAGCTAACTATGGCTACACCTTC,CASSPPNGANYGYTF
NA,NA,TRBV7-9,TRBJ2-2,TGTGCCAGCCGTCCCGGAGGACGGAACACCGGGGAGCTGTTTTTT,CASRPGGRNTGELFF
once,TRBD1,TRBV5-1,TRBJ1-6,TGCGCCAGCAGCTTCCGGACAGGGGGAGATTCACCCCTCCACTTT,CASSFRTGGDSPLHF
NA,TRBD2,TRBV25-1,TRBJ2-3,TGTGCCAGCAGCACCTTCGGGACTAGCGGGAGGGCTGGGGCGCAGTATTTT,CASSTFGTSGRAGAQYF
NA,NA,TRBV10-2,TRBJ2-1,TGCGCCAGCAGGCTCAGCAATGAGCAGTTCTTC,CASRLSNEQFF
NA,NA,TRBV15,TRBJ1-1,TGTGCCACCACCCCAGGGGAGATGAACACTGAAGCTTTCTTT,CATTPGEMNTEAFF
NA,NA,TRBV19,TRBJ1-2,TGTGCCAGTAGTATAGATCCAGGGATCTTGGGCTACACCTTC,CASSIDPGILGYTF
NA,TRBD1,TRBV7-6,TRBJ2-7,TGTGCCACCTCGCCGGGACAGGGAAACGAGCAGTACTTC,CATSPGQGNEQYF
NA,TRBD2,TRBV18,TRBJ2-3,TGTGCCAGCTCACCGGGACTAGCGGGAGTTTGGGGCACAGATACGCAGTATTTT,CASSPGLAGVWGTDTQYF
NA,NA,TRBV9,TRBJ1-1,TGTGCCAGCAGCGTAGTAGCTGAGAACACTGAAGCTTTCTTT,CASSVVAENTEAFF
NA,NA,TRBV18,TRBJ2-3,TGTGCCAGCTCACCCACACCTAGCGCTAGCACAGATACGCAGTATTTT,CASSPTPSASTDTQYF
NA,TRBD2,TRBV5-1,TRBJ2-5,TGCGCCAGCAGCTTGGGGATAAGCGGGAGAGGATGGGAGACCCAGTACTTC,CASSLGISGRGWETQYF
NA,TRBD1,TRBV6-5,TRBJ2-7,TGTGCCAGCCGACGATCGGGAGACGGGACAGGCGAGCAGTACTTC,CASRRSGDGTGEQYF
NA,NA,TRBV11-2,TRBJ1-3,TGTGCCAGCAGCTCGGTAAACAGTTACTCTGGAAACACCATATATTTT,CASSSVNSYSGNTIYF
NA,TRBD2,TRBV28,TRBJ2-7,TGTGCCAGCAGTTTTCTAGCGGGCAGCTCCTACGAGCAGTACTTC,CASSFLAGSSYEQYF
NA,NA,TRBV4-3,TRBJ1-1,TGCGCCAGCAGCCAAGATTATCAACAGATCCACACTGAAGCTTTCTTT,CASSQDYQQIHTEAFF
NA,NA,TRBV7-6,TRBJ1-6,TGTGCCAGCAGCTTAGGGGGCCCGCCACCCCTCCACTTT,CASSLGGPPPLHF
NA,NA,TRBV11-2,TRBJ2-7,TGTGCCAGCAGCTTAGCCTTACAGGGCTCCTACGAGCAGTACTTC,CASSLALQGSYEQYF
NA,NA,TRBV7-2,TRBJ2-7,TGTGCCAGCAGCTTAGCCAGCGGAAACGACTACGAGCAGTACTTC,CASSLASGNDYEQYF
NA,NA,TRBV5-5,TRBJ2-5,TGTGCCAGCAGCTTGGGCAGAAATTCACAGGCGAACCAAGAGACCCAGTACTTC,CASSLGRNSQANQETQYF
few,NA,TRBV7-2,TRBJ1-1,TGTGCCAGCAGCAGGGGACTGATCAACACTGAAGCTTTCTTT,CASSRGLINTEAFF
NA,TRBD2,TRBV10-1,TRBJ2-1,TGCGCCAGCAGTCCGCTAGCGGGAGGTCACAATGAGCAGTTCTTC,CASSPLAGGHNEQFF
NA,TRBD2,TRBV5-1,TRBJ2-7,TGCGCCAGCAGCTTGGGGGGAGCGGGAGGGCCCGAGCAGTACTTC,CASSLGGAGGPEQYF
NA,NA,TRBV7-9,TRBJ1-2,TGTGCCAGCAGCTCAACCCCGGCGGGTGTCTATGGCTACACCTTC,CASSSTPAGVYGYTF
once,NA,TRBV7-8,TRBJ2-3,TGTGCCAGCAGCCCCGTTTCAGGCTCCGGGGAATTTACAGATACGCAGTATTTT,CASSPVSGSGEFTDTQYF
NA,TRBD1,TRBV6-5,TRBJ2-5,TGTGCCAGCAGATTGACAGGGACAAAGGAGACCCAGTACTTC,CASRLTGTKETQYF
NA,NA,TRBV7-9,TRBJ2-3,TGTGCCAGCAGCCCAATTGCAGATACGCAGTATTTT,CASSPIADTQYF
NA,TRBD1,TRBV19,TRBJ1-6,TGTGCCAGTAGCGCCGGGACAGGGAATTCACCCCTCCACTTT,CASSAGTGNSPLHF
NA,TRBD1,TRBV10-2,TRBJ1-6,TGCGCCAGCAGTGAAGGGGGACAGGGGGCTTCTTCACCCCTCCACTTT,CASSEGGQGASSPLHF
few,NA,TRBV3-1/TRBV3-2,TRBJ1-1,TGTGCCAGCAGCCCACGGGACATTTTGAGCACTGAAGCTTTCTTT,CASSPRDILSTEAFF